This passage covers 30 T cell receptor beta chains from one sample sequenced in a study of blood T cell repertoires in COVID-19. Data came from immunoSEQ multiplex PCR; TCRdb stores just in-frame clones and leaves some out. The sample records a few hundred thousand clones, about nine tenths being singletons. Sequencing was carried out using peripheral blood. These receptor sequences come from a man in his forties who had recovered from COVID-19.

This clone has more than one count but fewer than ten. V is TRBV18 and J is TRBJ1-6, with 7 positions matching TRBD1. After removal of 3 bases from V and 13 bases from J, the junction contained 12 bases not matched to a gene. Germline assignment: CDR1 KGHSH and CDR2 LQKENI. This CDR3 region has 15 residues. The CDR3 reads CASSPTGTAAIPLHF. The CDR3 coding sequence is TGTGCCAGCTCACCGACCGGGACAGCCGCCATCCCCCTCCACTTT.

This chain links TRBV7-2 with TRBJ1-1; TRBD1 aligns across 7 bases. J lost 0 bases, V lost 4 bases, and 17 bases had no gene match. This CDR3 is built from 19 residues. Germline V gene lookup returns CDR1 SGHTA and CDR2 FQGNSA. CDR3 coding DNA: TGTGCCAGCAGCTCGACGAAGTACGGGACAGCTGCCCTGAACACTGAAGCTTTCTTT. This encodes CASSSTKYGTAALNTEAFF.

The chain uses TRBV4-1 and TRBJ2-7; D may be TRBD2 (6 bases). V gave up 3 bases and J gave up 2 bases, with 17 bases separating them. Germline CDR1 MGHRA, CDR2 YSYEKL. The CDR3 runs 16 residues. The CDR3 region is CASSQSQALAAYEQYF. The CDR3, as DNA: TGCGCCAGCAGCCAGTCCCAGGCACTAGCCGCCTACGAGCAGTACTTC.

The rearrangement links TRBV2 to TRBJ2-5; 7 bases align to TRBD2. The germline V gene has CDR1 SNHLY and CDR2 FYNNEI. CDR3 size: 14 residues. V shed 4 bases, J shed 5 bases, and the junction held 7 bases outside the gene matches. The CDR3 is CASSGGGRGETQYF. The CDR3, as DNA: TGTGCCAGCAGTGGGGGGGGTCGAGGTGAGACCCAGTACTTC.

In the case of this clone: Other DNA variants within this sample encode the same CDR3. The genes are TRBV19 and TRBJ2-1; D perhaps matches TRBD2 (6 bases). CDR3 length equals 16 residues. Trimming cost V 3 bases and J 0 bases, with 12 bases left between them. Germline loops: CDR1 LNHDA, CDR2 SQIVND (reference sequence). The CDR3 region is CASSILGGSSYNEQFF. In DNA form, the CDR3 reads TGTGCCAGTAGTATCTTAGGAGGGAGCTCCTACAATGAGCAGTTCTTC.

This clone was seen more than once but under ten times. This chain connects TRBV19 to TRBJ1-5; no firm D call. Germline values: CDR1 LNHDA, CDR2 SQIVND (reference sequence). Trimming took off 6 bases at V and 0 bases at J, with 9 bases between the two ends. The CDR3 spans 14 residues. The CDR3, as DNA: TGTGCCAGTAGCTCCAGGTATAGCAATCAGCCCCAGCATTTT. It yields the protein CASSSRYSNQPQHF.

This chain connects TRBV7-9 to TRBJ2-3; 9 nucleotides agree with TRBD1. CDR1 and CDR2 (germline): SEHNR, FQNEAQ (reference sequence). The CDR3 sequence is 14 residues long. Unmatched junction bases numbered 5, after V lost 6 bases and J lost 4 bases. CDR3 in DNA: TGTGCCAGCAGACCGACAGGGGGACCAGATACGCAGTATTTT. The encoded protein is CASRPTGGPDTQYF.

The chain recombines TRBV19 with TRBJ2-1, with TRBD1 matching 10 bases. Germline V gene lookup returns CDR1 LNHDA and CDR2 SQIVND (reference sequence). Trimming took 3 bases from V and 2 from J; bases not matched to a gene: 4. This CDR3 region has 16 residues. This CDR3 reads CASSISGTGAYNEQFF. The CDR3 bases are TGTGCCAGTAGTATCTCTGGGACAGGGGCCTACAATGAGCAGTTCTTC.

The chain couples TRBV9 to TRBJ2-3; TRBD2 aligns across 9 bases. This CDR3 region has 15 residues. CDR1 is SGDLS, CDR2 YYNGEE, per germline. Losses at the gene ends were 4 bases for V and 1 base for J; bases not matched to a gene: 4. The CDR3 sequence is CASSIRTSGTDTQYF. Here the CDR3 DNA reads TGTGCCAGCAGCATACGGACTAGCGGCACAGATACGCAGTATTTT.

The rearrangement uses TRBV29-1 and TRBJ1-1, with D possibly TRBD1 on 5 matching bases. CDR1 SQVTM and CDR2 ANQGSEA come from the germline V gene. V was shortened by 0 bases and J by 4 bases, with 9 bases between the two germline ends. This CDR3 contains 13 residues. CDR3 amino acids: CSVEERRGTEAFF. CDR3 DNA: TGCAGCGTTGAAGAGAGGAGGGGCACTGAAGCTTTCTTT.

This chain joins TRBV5-4 and TRBJ2-5, with a tentative D call TRBD1 (5 bases). The V gene lost 3 bases and the J gene lost 5 bases, with 11 bases spanning the gap. This CDR3 has 13 residues. Germline values: CDR1 SGHNT, CDR2 YYREEE (reference sequence). CDR3 nucleotide sequence: TGTGCCAGCAGCTGGACACGGCAGGAGACCCAGTACTTC. As protein: CASSWTRQETQYF.

The V and J genes are TRBV13 and TRBJ2-1; 10 bases are shared with TRBD1. V lost 5 bases, J lost 7 bases, and 8 bases stayed unmatched. This CDR3 region has 15 residues. Germline CDR1 and CDR2: PRHDT and FYEKMQ (reference sequence). This CDR3 is CASSPETGGVNEQFF. CDR3 sequence (DNA): TGTGCCAGCAGCCCCGAGACAGGGGGCGTGAATGAGCAGTTCTTC.

The chain joins TRBV2 to TRBJ1-4; TRBD1 aligns across 8 bases. The CDR3 is 14 amino acids. The ends lost 6 bases at V and 7 bases at J; junction bases unmatched: 7. CDR1 is SNHLY and CDR2 is FYNNEI in the germline V gene. The CDR3, as DNA: TGTGCCAGCAGCATTGGACAGGGTAGTGAAAAACTGTTTTTT. It yields the protein CASSIGQGSEKLFF. Full variable domain (rest looked up from reference TRBV2 and TRBJ1-4): EPEVTQTPSHQVTQMGQEVILRCVPISNHLYFYWYRQILGQKVEFLVSFYNNEISEKSEIFDDQFSVERPDGSNFTLKIRSTKLEDSAMYFCASSIGQGSEKLFFGSGTQLSVL.

The V call is TRBV5-6, the J call TRBJ1-2; 8 bases align to TRBD1. Germline V gene sequence: CDR1 SGHDT, CDR2 YYEEEE. The trim removed 4 bases at V and 4 bases at J, leaving 9 bases unmatched. CDR3 length equals 15 residues. The CDR3 loop reads CASSLSSGGGYGYTF. CDR3 nucleotides: TGTGCCAGCAGCCTGTCCTCAGGGGGCGGCTATGGCTACACCTTC.

This sequence joins TRBV5-1 and TRBJ1-3; 7 bases fit TRBD1. Germline V CDR1 and CDR2: SGHRS, YFSETQ. The CDR3 has 16 amino acids. The trim removed 0 bases at V and 0 bases at J, leaving 3 bases unmatched. The CDR3 DNA reads TGCGCCAGCAGCTTGGAGGGACAGACCTCTGGAAACACCATATATTTT. Protein product: CASSLEGQTSGNTIYF.

This clone appeared a few times. The chain uses TRBV6-5 and TRBJ2-7, with TRBD1 matching over 9 bases. This CDR3 region has 15 residues. V was pared by 5 bases and J by 5 bases, with 10 bases of the junction left unmatched. Germline V gives CDR1 MNHEY, CDR2 SVGAGI. The CDR3 loop is CASSLGQGIPNEQYF. The CDR3 coding sequence is TGTGCCAGCAGTCTGGGACAGGGAATTCCGAACGAGCAGTACTTC.

The chain carries TRBV7-2 and TRBJ2-5; tentative D call: TRBD2 (5 bases). Looked up from germline, CDR1 is SGHTA and CDR2 is FQGNSA. Trimming cost V 5 bases and J 0 bases, with 7 bases left between them. CDR3 length equals 13 residues. Here the CDR3 reads CASSTGYQETQYF. The CDR3 DNA sequence: TGTGCCAGCAGCACGGGGTACCAAGAGACCCAGTACTTC.

The rearrangement uses TRBV20-1 and TRBJ2-7, with D possibly being TRBD2 (5 bases). Trimming took off 7 bases at V and 6 bases at J, with 13 bases between the two ends. The germline CDR1 and CDR2 sequences are DFQATT and SNEGSKA (reference sequence). This CDR3 has 11 amino acids. In nucleotides, the CDR3 is TGCAGTGGCGGAGCGGCACTCGAGCAGTACTTC. It encodes CSGGAALEQYF.

The genes are TRBV6-2 or TRBV6-3 and TRBJ2-1; 12 bases are shared with TRBD2. The germline CDR1 and CDR2 sequences are MNHEY and SVGEGT. The junction had 15 bases not matched to a gene; V was cut back by 2 bases and J by 4 bases. The CDR3 length is 20 residues. CDR3 protein: CASSYRLAGGPIPDYNEQFF. The DNA of the CDR3 is TGTGCCAGCAGTTACAGGCTAGCGGGGGGGCCTATTCCCGATTACAATGAGCAGTTCTTC.

The chain recombines TRBV5-1 with TRBJ2-3, with a possible D match to TRBD1 (7 bases). The CDR3 extends over 14 amino acids. The V and J ends lost 0 bases and 4 bases respectively, with 9 bases between them. CDR1 and CDR2 (germline): SGHRS, YFSETQ. CDR3 region: CASSLVRGADTQYF. For the CDR3, the DNA is TGCGCCAGCAGCTTGGTCAGGGGGGCAGATACGCAGTATTTT.

This chain joins TRBV6-5 and TRBJ1-2; D is unclear. Trimming left V 2 bases short and J 7 bases short, with 11 bases between. This CDR3 region has 13 residues. CDR1 is MNHEY, CDR2 SVGAGI, per germline. This CDR3 is CASSYEGATGYTF. The CDR3 coding sequence is TGTGCCAGCAGTTACGAGGGCGCGACTGGCTACACCTTC.

This chain connects TRBV21-1 to TRBJ2-5; the table gives TRBD1 as D, unverified against the DNA. TRBV21-1 is shown as a pseudogene. CDR3 size: 16 residues. The CDR3 nucleotides read TGTGCCAGCAGCGTCAGGGCTGGCAGCTTCCAAGAGACCCAGTACTTC. Protein: CASSVRAGSFQETQYF.

This chain connects TRBV6-5 to TRBJ1-2, with D uncertain. The V end was cut by 6 bases, the J end by 8 bases, with 19 bases between. Germline V gene lookup returns CDR1 MNHEY and CDR2 SVGAGI. The CDR3 sequence is 14 residues long. The DNA for the CDR3 is TGTGCCAGCAGACCCCGTTACCCGACGGGGGGCTACACCTTC. The encoded protein is CASRPRYPTGGYTF.

The CDR3 DNA reads as TGTGCCAGCAGTTACGGGACAGGGCCTAATGAAAAACTGTTTTTT. Its translation: CASSYGTGPNEKLFF. The V call is TRBV6-6, the J call TRBJ1-4, with 9 bases lining up with TRBD1. CDR3 length: 15 amino acids. Germline values: CDR1 MNHNY, CDR2 SVGAGI (reference sequence). Unmatched junction bases numbered 1, after V lost 2 bases and J lost 3 bases.

The chain has TRBV11-1 and TRBJ2-7, with D perhaps TRBD2 (6 bases). There are 13 residues in the CDR3. The germline V gene encodes CDR1 SGHAT and CDR2 FQDESV (reference sequence). V lost 5 bases to trimming and J lost 3 bases, with 11 bases between them. CDR3 in DNA: TGTGCCAGCAGCGATTGGGGGGTCTACGAGCAGTACTTC. It specifies CASSDWGVYEQYF.

The V and J genes are TRBV5-1 and TRBJ2-3; 13 bases are shared with TRBD2. Germline V CDR1 and CDR2: SGHRS, YFSETQ. The J segment lost 4 bases and the V segment lost 3 bases, leaving 5 bases of the junction unmatched. This CDR3 region has 16 residues. The CDR3 sequence is CASSWRTSGSSDTQYF. The CDR3 region has the DNA TGCGCCAGCAGCTGGAGGACTAGCGGGAGTTCAGATACGCAGTATTTT.

The chain employs TRBV7-2 and TRBJ2-7; TRBD1 matches at 7 bases. The V segment lost 4 bases and the J segment 5 bases; nucleotides outside the gene matches: 8. The CDR3 contains 14 residues. Germline CDR1 reads SGHTA; CDR2 reads FQGNSA. CDR3: CASSWTGPGDEQYF. For the CDR3, the DNA is TGTGCCAGCAGCTGGACAGGTCCAGGGGACGAGCAGTACTTC. The full variable domain, with the rest looked up from reference TRBV7-2 and TRBJ2-7, is GAGVSQSPSNKVTEKGKDVELRCDPISGHTALYWYRQSLGQGLEFLIYFQGNSAPDKSGLPSDRFSAERTGGSVSTLTIQRTQQEDSAVYLCASSWTGPGDEQYFGPGTRLTVT.

The chain uses TRBV2 and TRBJ2-1; 8 nucleotides match TRBD2. CDR1 is SNHLY and CDR2 is FYNNEI in the germline V gene. CDR3 length equals 14 residues. With V trimmed by 6 bases and J by 4 bases, 5 bases remained unmatched. For the CDR3, the DNA is TGTGCCAGCAGCCGAAGCGGGGGATACAATGAGCAGTTCTTC. Protein product: CASSRSGGYNEQFF.

The chain joins TRBV5-8 to TRBJ1-5, with unresolved D. CDR1 is SGHTS and CDR2 is YDEGEE in the germline V gene. There are 15 residues in the CDR3. Trimming removed 2 bases at V and 0 bases at J, with 9 bases between. The CDR3, as DNA: TGTGCCAGCAGCTTTCCAGACTATAGCAATCAGCCCCAGCATTTT. This gives the protein CASSFPDYSNQPQHF.

The V call is TRBV18, the J call TRBJ2-3; D might be TRBD1 (5 bases). The ends were cut back, 3 bases at V and 5 bases at J, with 12 bases in the middle. Germline V gene sequence: CDR1 KGHSH, CDR2 LQKENI. This CDR3 is built from 14 residues. CDR3 sequence: CASSPSQVQDTQYF. CDR3 nucleotides: TGTGCCAGCTCACCCTCACAGGTGCAAGATACGCAGTATTTT.